One and the same sample provided the 30 T cell receptor beta chains below, sequenced in a study of blood T cells in healthy people across ages. The use of a sample-barcoded 5' primer and a J-beta primer mix characterized a second PCR of about 7 to 12 cycles. TCRdb re-analysed the 5' RACE reads in MiXCR, keeping a single row per CDR3 protein. The sample holds 750,000 to 950,000 distinct CDR3 sequences, approximately 53% seen once. The sample taken for sequencing was blood. The receptors were sampled from an older man in good health.

This clonotype appeared a few times. The chain links TRBV20-1 to TRBJ1-2; D not certain. The CDR3 covers 12 residues. The ends were cut back, 1 base at V and 6 bases at J, with 9 bases in the middle. Germline CDR1 and CDR2: DFQATT and SNEGSKA (reference sequence). The CDR3 sequence: CSARALSHGYTF. The CDR3 DNA reads TGCAGTGCTAGAGCCCTGTCCCATGGCTACACCTTC.

J is TRBJ1-6 and V is TRBV11-2; D remains unclear. The length of the CDR3 is 16 residues. The V end was cut by 5 bases, the J end by 0 bases, with 11 bases between. The germline V gene has CDR1 SGHAT and CDR2 FQNNGV. CDR3 sequence: CASSPSSSSYNSPLHF. In DNA form, the CDR3 reads TGTGCCAGCAGCCCTTCAAGCAGCTCCTATAATTCACCCCTCCACTTT.

The rearrangement joins TRBV7-9 to TRBJ2-7; TRBD2 agrees at 7 bases. Germline lookup yields CDR1 SEHNR and CDR2 FQNEAQ (reference sequence). This CDR3 has 16 residues. V shed 7 bases and J 3 bases; nucleotides not matched to a gene: 15. In nucleotides, the CDR3 is TGTGCCAGCATCCCCAGGGAAGGGACTAACCACTACGAGCAGTACTTC. It is translated as CASIPREGTNHYEQYF.

The chain recombines TRBV5-1 with TRBJ2-7, with 9 bases that match TRBD1. In germline, CDR1 is SGHRS, CDR2 YFSETQ. The CDR3 sequence is 15 residues long. J gave up 9 bases and V 0 bases, and 10 bases lay outside the gene matches. As DNA, the CDR3 is TGCGCCAGCAGCTTGGACGAGGGACAGGGTCCGTCGCAGTACTTC. Translated, it gives CASSLDEGQGPSQYF.

This clonotype occurred a few times. This rearrangement joins TRBV7-9 to TRBJ2-5, with 13 positions matching TRBD2. The CDR3 runs 17 residues. Germline CDR1 is SEHNR and CDR2 is FQNEAQ (reference sequence). The trim removed 0 bases at V and 11 bases at J, leaving 12 bases unmatched. CDR3 nucleotides: TGTGCCAGCAGCTTAGCCGGGACTAGCGGGGCCGCGTCCCAGCAGTACTTC. Protein: CASSLAGTSGAASQQYF.

V usage is TRBV29-1 and J usage is TRBJ1-4, with no clear D. Trimming pared 6 bases from V and 6 bases from J, leaving 8 bases between. Per germline, CDR1 SQVTM and CDR2 ANQGSEA. The CDR3 contains 11 residues. The CDR3 sequence: CSVLGDEKLFF. In DNA, the CDR3 is TGCAGCGTGCTGGGAGATGAAAAACTGTTTTTT.

This clonotype has just a few counts. The chain links TRBV20-1 to TRBJ2-7, with 11 bases that match TRBD2. The V gene end was trimmed by 6 bases and the J gene end by 1 base; junction bases not matched to a gene: 8. This CDR3 contains 15 residues. In germline, CDR1 is DFQATT, CDR2 SNEGSKA (reference sequence). This CDR3 is CSAGQGTSGSYEQYF. The DNA of the CDR3 is TGCAGTGCAGGACAGGGGACTAGCGGATCCTACGAGCAGTACTTC.

The chain recombines TRBV18 with TRBJ2-7; possibly TRBD1 or TRBD2 for D (6 bases each). The V gene's germline CDR1 is KGHSH and CDR2 LQKENI. V shed 2 bases and J shed 0 bases, with 11 bases lying between them. This CDR3 is 15 amino acids long. The CDR3 DNA reads TGTGCCAGCTCACCAAGGGGGGCAGGCTCCTACGAGCAGTACTTC. It encodes CASSPRGAGSYEQYF.

A remark on this clonotype: One end of the junction varies from germline; a read error may be responsible. This chain joins TRBV12-5 and TRBJ2-3; 7 bases are a match to TRBD1. The CDR3 totals 15 residues. Germline CDR1 and CDR2: LGHNT and FRNRAP. DNA of the CDR3: TGTGCTAGTGGTCCCAGGGGGATCGGCACAGATACACAGTATTTT. It yields the protein CASGPRGIGTDTQYF.

There are a few counts of this clonotype. The chain combines TRBV29-1 with TRBJ2-3; TRBD1 might be the D (6 bases). V was cut by 8 bases and J by 3 bases, with 12 bases left in between. Per germline, CDR1 SQVTM and CDR2 ANQGSEA. The CDR3 spans 12 residues. CDR3 amino acids: CSQTTGTDTQYF. In DNA form, the CDR3 reads TGCAGCCAGACAACAGGGACAGATACGCAGTATTTT.

The rearrangement joins TRBV21-1 to TRBJ2-1; the table's TRBD1 call for D was not verified on the DNA. TRBV21-1 is annotated as a pseudogene. The CDR3 totals 20 residues. The DNA of the CDR3 is TGTGCCAGCAGCAAAGCCAAAATATCGATAGGGGGGAGCTCCTACAATGAGCAGTTCTTC. Protein sequence: CASSKAKISIGGSSYNEQFF.

The chain joins TRBV7-2 to TRBJ2-7; no definite D call. CDR3 length: 15 residues. The V end lost 4 bases, the J end lost 3 bases, and 16 bases lay between the germline ends. Germline-derived CDR1 and CDR2 are SGHTA and FQGNSA. CDR3 protein: CASSSRQGRGYEQYF. The CDR3, as DNA: TGTGCCAGCAGCTCCCGGCAAGGGCGTGGCTACGAGCAGTACTTC.

This clonotype was counted only a few times. V usage is TRBV25-1 and J usage is TRBJ2-5; 10 bases are shared with TRBD2. This CDR3 is 16 amino acids long. Trimming cost V 5 bases and J 0 bases; bases outside gene matches: 6. Germline V CDR1 and CDR2: MGHDK, SYGVNS. CDR3 nucleotide sequence: TGTGCCAGCAGTCAGGGACTAGCGTTATACCAAGAGACCCAGTACTTC. Residues: CASSQGLALYQETQYF.

This chain uses TRBV20-1 with TRBJ2-3, with 10 bases lining up with TRBD2. Germline assignment: CDR1 DFQATT and CDR2 SNEGSKA (reference sequence). V gave up 5 bases and J gave up 14 bases; unmatched junction bases: 19. CDR3 size: 15 residues. Written as DNA, the CDR3 is TGCAGTGCTGGGGGCAGGACTAGCGGACTGGGATACGCGTATTTT. Translated: CSAGGRTSGLGYAYF.

As regards this clonotype: Germline and junction disagree at one end, which may indicate a read error. The rearrangement joins TRBV7-2 to TRBJ2-7; unclear D gene. The CDR3 runs 13 residues. The germline V gene encodes CDR1 SGHTA and CDR2 FQGNSA. CDR3 coding DNA: TGTGCCAGCAGCTTAGGACGGACCTACGTGCAGTACTTC. Protein: CASSLGRTYVQYF.

This chain uses TRBV20-1 with TRBJ1-1, with 8 bases aligning to TRBD1. The V segment lost 5 bases and the J segment 5 bases; nucleotides outside the gene matches: 13. The CDR3 has 15 residues. Germline V gene data show CDR1 as DFQATT and CDR2 as SNEGSKA (reference sequence). CDR3: CSALSAAGGLTEAFF. CDR3 nucleotides: TGCAGTGCTTTATCGGCGGCAGGGGGCTTGACTGAAGCTTTCTTT.

This chain joins TRBV20-1 and TRBJ2-5, with TRBD2 identical over 7 bases. The length of the CDR3 is 12 residues. Trimming removed 5 bases from V and 5 bases from J; junction bases left unmatched: 5. CDR1 is DFQATT, CDR2 SNEGSKA, per germline (reference sequence). The CDR3 loop reads CSAGGLVETQYF. The CDR3 nucleotides read TGCAGTGCTGGCGGACTAGTGGAGACCCAGTACTTC.

The rearrangement links TRBV6-6 to TRBJ2-5; D unclear. Germline-derived CDR1 and CDR2 are MNHNY and SVGAGI (reference sequence). Trimming took off 2 bases at V and 5 bases at J, with 12 bases between the two ends. This CDR3 has 14 residues. The CDR3 spells CASSYRTVRETQYF. The CDR3 region has the DNA TGTGCCAGCAGTTACCGGACCGTGAGGGAGACCCAGTACTTC.

The gene calls are TRBV2 and TRBJ2-5; no firm D call. The J call may be faulty, since TRBJ2-7 better matches the DNA end. There are 12 residues in the CDR3. CDR1 is SNHLY and CDR2 is FYNNEI in the germline V gene. In DNA form, the CDR3 reads TGTGCCAGCAGTGAAGAGATCTACGAGCAGTACTTC. Translation gives CASSEEIYEQYF.

The sample holds a few counts of this clonotype. This rearrangement joins TRBV11-2 to TRBJ2-3; 8 positions agree with TRBD1. There are 16 residues in the CDR3. Germline lookup yields CDR1 SGHAT and CDR2 FQNNGV. Trimming at V came to 5 bases and at J to 6 bases, leaving 13 bases not matched to a gene. Here the CDR3 DNA reads TGTGCCAGCAGCCGGATGGGGGACAGGTTACGCGATACGCAGTATTTT. Translated: CASSRMGDRLRDTQYF.

This chain connects TRBV7-9 to TRBJ2-6; the D gene is possibly TRBD2 (6 bases). This CDR3 is 16 amino acids long. Germline values: CDR1 SEHNR, CDR2 FQNEAQ (reference sequence). Between the trimmed V and J ends, which lost 5 bases and 1 base, there was a span of 12 bases. The CDR3 DNA reads TGTGCCAGCAGCCTACGGGCGGGATCTGGGGCCAACGTCCTGACTTTC. Translation gives CASSLRAGSGANVLTF.

This chain uses TRBV5-4 with TRBJ2-1; no clear D. The CDR3 runs to 15 residues. CDR1 SGHNT and CDR2 YYREEE come from the germline V gene (reference sequence). Trimming removed 4 bases from V and 5 bases from J, with 16 bases in between. The CDR3 region is CASSLIRVDNNEQFF. The CDR3 DNA reads TGTGCCAGCAGCCTTATAAGGGTAGATAACAATGAGCAGTTCTTC.

The table lists this clonotype with a few counts. The chain's CDR3 is CASSLQGDSNEKLFF. CDR3 sequence (DNA): TGTGCCAGCAGCTTACAGGGAGATAGTAATGAAAAACTGTTTTTT. The chain carries TRBV11-2 and TRBJ1-4, with D maybe TRBD1 (5 bases). Trimming cost V 2 bases and J 4 bases, with 11 bases left between them. The CDR3 contains 15 residues. Germline V lookup: CDR1 SGHAT, CDR2 FQNNGV.

This clonotype has just a few counts. The chain recombines TRBV6-6 with TRBJ1-1; D is unclear. V lost 6 bases to trimming and J lost 0 bases, with 8 bases between them. Germline assignment: CDR1 MNHNY and CDR2 SVGAGI (reference sequence). There are 13 residues in the CDR3. The CDR3 protein is CASSRVMNTEAFF. As DNA, the CDR3 is TGTGCCAGCAGCCGAGTTATGAACACTGAAGCTTTCTTT.

The chain links TRBV4-1 to TRBJ2-2; D unclear. V lost 4 bases and J lost 5, with 11 bases in between. The CDR3 extends over 14 amino acids. Germline CDR1 MGHRA, CDR2 YSYEKL. CDR3 amino acids: CASSLAYNTGELFF. DNA for the CDR3: TGCGCCAGCAGCCTCGCATATAATACCGGGGAGCTGTTTTTT.

This clonotype was observed a handful of times. The rearrangement uses TRBV20-1 and TRBJ2-7, with D possibly being TRBD2 (6 bases). The CDR3 consists of 14 residues. V lost 1 base to trimming and J lost 5 bases, with 15 bases between them. The germline V gene encodes CDR1 DFQATT and CDR2 SNEGSKA (reference sequence). The chain's CDR3 is CSARVSQGLDEQYF. In DNA form, the CDR3 reads TGCAGTGCTAGAGTGAGTCAGGGACTGGACGAGCAGTACTTC.

This rearrangement joins TRBV9 to TRBJ2-7, with 10 bases matching TRBD1. The CDR3 is made up of 14 amino acids. CDR1 is SGDLS, CDR2 YYNGEE, per germline. Losses at the gene ends were 2 bases for V and 3 bases for J; bases not matched to a gene: 2. CDR3 protein: CASSVGQGVYEQYF. The DNA for the CDR3 is TGTGCCAGCAGCGTTGGACAGGGGGTCTACGAGCAGTACTTC.

Concerning this clonotype itself: One junction end disagrees with the germline gene, perhaps due to a read error. The chain joins TRBV5-1 to TRBJ2-7; 10 bases are shared with TRBD2. This CDR3 is built from 16 residues. The germline V gene has CDR1 SGHRS and CDR2 YFSETQ. CDR3 region: CASSLAGLAGAYGQYF. The CDR3 DNA reads as TGCGCCAGCAGCTTGGCCGGGCTAGCGGGGGCCTACGGGCAGTACTTC.

The rearrangement joins TRBV5-1 to TRBJ2-1, with 10 bases fitting TRBD2. Germline V CDR1 and CDR2: SGHRS, YFSETQ. There are 14 residues in the CDR3. V lost 3 bases, J lost 5 bases, and 2 bases stayed unmatched. This chain's CDR3 is CASSWTSGHNEQFF. In DNA, the CDR3 is TGCGCCAGCAGCTGGACTAGCGGACACAATGAGCAGTTCTTC.

The CDR3 DNA reads TGTGCCAGCAGCTTTCGACGGACAGGGAACAATGAGCAGTTCTTC. Protein: CASSFRRTGNNEQFF. The chain is built from TRBV5-4 and TRBJ2-1; 8 bases fit TRBD1. The CDR3 is 15 amino acids. Germline CDR1 and CDR2: SGHNT and YYREEE (reference sequence). V dropped 2 bases and J dropped 5; count of bases not matched to a gene: 6.